This T cell receptor (beta chain) emerged from a study of breast tumors, draining lymph nodes, adjacent tissues. General study findings and limits: Findings are consistent with lymph node origin and intratumoral expansion of most tumor T cells. Compared with basal-like, luminal-like tumors shared significantly more repertoire with nontumor tissue. Tumor repertoires ranked between lymph nodes and nontumor tissue in diversity, with V and J gene preferences. Data only fit, rather than demonstrated, lymph node origin of most tumor T cells.

Judged by abundance, this clonotype is medium-sized. What it binds is unknown. TCRdb itself ran the multiplex PCR reads through MiXCR, one entry per CDR3 protein. In the table there are more than 15,000 distinct CDR3 sequences, roughly 63% of which are singletons. The CDR3 spans 17 residues. Germline V gene sequence: CDR1 SGHTS, CDR2 YDEGEE. With 2 bases removed from V and 0 bases from J, the gap between germline ends came to 17 bases. The chain links TRBV5-8 to TRBJ1-2; TRBD1 might be the D (5 bases). Sample: tumor-adjacent breast tissue. The sequence was collected from a female donor with breast cancer. Some clones in this sample may be carry-over from other donors' samples. For the CDR3, the DNA is TGTGCCAGCAGCTTCCGGAGTTGGCAGGGTCCTAACTATGGCTACACCTTC. Translating it yields CASSFRSWQGPNYGYTF.